This T cell receptor (beta chain) was sequenced in a study of identical twins. Study-wide findings and caveats: With abundant cord blood beta clonotypes, insertions were fewer; memory repertoires showed no such pattern. Models underestimated out-of-frame TCR alpha sharing in monozygotic twins. Twins shared beta out-of-frame sequences in excess, but this excess was weaker. Alpha sequences out of frame and shared by twins had excess low generation probability.

The CDR3 length is 13 residues. Trimming took 4 bases from V and 5 from J; bases not matched to a gene: 6. Germline V gene data show CDR1 as DFQATT and CDR2 as SNEGSKA (reference sequence). This clonotype has a handful of counts. The antigen remains unidentified. One entry per CDR3 protein, called by TCRdb with MiXCR from the 5' RACE reads. The repertoire holds hundreds of thousands of distinct CDR3 sequences, with 10% to 15% as singletons. These same records also appear under a second study, on yellow fever vaccine responses in identical twins.

The rearrangement uses TRBV20-1 and TRBJ2-5, with TRBD1 matching over 8 bases. This TCR came from a woman in her late teens or twenties in good health. The sample taken for sequencing was PBMCs. The CDR3 coding sequence is TGCAGTGCTAAAGACAGGGGTCCTGAGACCCAGTACTTC. It is translated as CSAKDRGPETQYF.